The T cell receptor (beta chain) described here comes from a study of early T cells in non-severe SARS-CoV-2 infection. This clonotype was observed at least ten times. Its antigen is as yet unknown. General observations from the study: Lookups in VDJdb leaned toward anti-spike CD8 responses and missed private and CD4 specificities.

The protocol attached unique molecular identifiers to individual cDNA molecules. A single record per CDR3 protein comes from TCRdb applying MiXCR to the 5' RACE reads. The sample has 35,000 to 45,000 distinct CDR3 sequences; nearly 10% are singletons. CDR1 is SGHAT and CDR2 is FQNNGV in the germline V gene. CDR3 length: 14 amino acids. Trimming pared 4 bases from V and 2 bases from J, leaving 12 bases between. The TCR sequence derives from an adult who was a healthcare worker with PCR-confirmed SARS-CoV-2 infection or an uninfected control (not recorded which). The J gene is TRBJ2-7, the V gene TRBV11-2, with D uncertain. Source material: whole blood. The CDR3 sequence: CASSYTDGAYEQYF. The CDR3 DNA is TGTGCCAGCAGCTACACGGACGGCGCCTACGAGCAGTACTTC.